These T cell receptor beta chains were read from a single sample in a study of blood T cells in healthy people across ages. MiXCR, applied by TCRdb to the 5' RACE reads, yields one record per CDR3 protein. Altogether 1.5 million to 2 million distinct CDR3 sequences are present, around 42% being singletons, with the ten largest covering under 25%. Sequences were obtained from blood. These receptors were obtained from a human donor in good health. Both conserved end residues are part of each CDR3. Each record gives: V gene, D gene, CDR3 protein. A D gene is named only where the DNA matches it firmly.

TRBV7-9,-,CASSSRGLSAFF
TRBV9,-,CASSVGGVDGYTF
TRBV6-5,-,CASSPRILSGYTF
TRBV7-2,-,CASSLGARSNYGYTF
TRBV7-6,-,CAGSLEREGATYEQYF
TRBV10-3,-,CAISDRTAHEQYF
TRBV4-1,TRBD1,CASSQVGQGAFEQYF
TRBV29-1,-,CSVEDLSGPGYTF
TRBV28,-,CASSLGTSAFF
TRBV20-1,TRBD1,CSARAGTGGRSPLHF
TRBV5-6,-,CASSLGTDLYEQYF
TRBV27,-,CASIGYRGDKETQYF
TRBV20-1,TRBD2,CGATPGGGAVGEQFF
TRBV11-3,TRBD1,CASSPDRGVNGYTF
TRBV2,TRBD1,CAKTSTGDPETQFF
TRBV6-2/TRBV6-3,TRBD1,CASSISPGQRSYEQYF
TRBV4-1,-,CASSQDAQAYEQFF
TRBV5-8,-,CASSMLGTRVSYEQYF
TRBV29-1,TRBD1,CSVVGRGTGDTYNEQFF
TRBV14,-,CASSQETSGLARGNQPQHF
TRBV28,-,CASSLVGKTSYGYTF
TRBV10-3,-,CAISVGPSDEQYF
TRBV7-8,-,CASSHPDDYNEQFF
TRBV10-3,TRBD1,CAISRTGGTDTQYF
TRBV12-3/TRBV12-4,-,CASSSAGWTYEQYF
TRBV7-9,-,CATGDIAGTDTQYF
TRBV5-1,-,CASSLMQNNEQYF
TRBV4-1,TRBD1,CASSLGQGAGEQFF
TRBV6-2/TRBV6-3,TRBD1,CASSPGTAYNSPHHF
TRBV6-2/TRBV6-3,-,CASRLGVGANVRTF
TRBV6-2/TRBV6-3,-,CASSYLVGVVNEQFF
TRBV6-1,TRBD1,CASSESRGLYGYTF
TRBV7-8,TRBD1,CASSLPRDRLSYEQYF
TRBV9,TRBD1,CASSVAPVTGDYGYTF
TRBV20-1,-,CSARTDPYQETQYF
TRBV7-9,-,CASSLIGDAAVYIQYF
TRBV6-5,-,CASSGQARVRGYTF
TRBV12-3/TRBV12-4,-,CASSFGGLGIEQYF
TRBV6-6,-,CASSYPDTDGYTF
TRBV5-1,TRBD2,CTSSLFSGGSYNEQFF
TRBV4-3,-,CASSQAVSYSYEQYF
TRBV3-1,-,CASSPSRLGFTEAFF
TRBV20-1,-,CSARLPALHGYTF
TRBV4-2,TRBD1,CASSQGGGQRKNQPQHF
TRBV20-1,-,CSAPGGSGVGEQYF
TRBV7-9,-,CASSSTGGSLHF
TRBV7-8,-,CASSLAGRGRYNEQYF
TRBV12-3/TRBV12-4,-,CANSLMGGAEAFF
TRBV18,-,CASSPQDWDRTEQYF